Below, 26 T cell receptor beta chains from the same sample are listed, as sequenced in a study of beta chain features in type 1 diabetes. Findings of the study overall: All four CD4+ subsets from Type 1 diabetes patients carried moderately but significantly shorter TCRB CDR3s.

The whole isolated RNA underwent reverse transcription, so sequencing captured expressed TCRB transcripts. This table comes from immunoSEQ multiplex PCR, and its TCRdb copy is limited to in-frame clones, with some not included. The sample includes more than 300,000 clones, around 12% seen only once; the top ten take 0.0095% to 0.012%. Their antigens remain unidentified. Sample: naive CD4+ T cells from blood. The receptor source for this set is a woman between 18 and 29 years old with type 1 diabetes.

J is TRBJ2-3 and V is TRBV21-1; the table's TRBD2 call for D was not verified on the DNA. TRBV21-1 is reported as a pseudogene. This CDR3 comprises 14 residues. CDR3 in amino acids: CAGPPGTSTDTQYF. The CDR3 DNA reads as TGTGCCGGTCCACCCGGGACTAGCACAGATACGCAGTATTTT.

The V and J genes are TRBV6-5 and TRBJ1-2; no reliable D call. V lost 8 bases and J lost 4, with 14 bases in between. The CDR3 consists of 13 residues. Germline V lookup: CDR1 MNHEY, CDR2 SVGAGI. The CDR3: CASAYSGGYGYTF. CDR3 nucleotides: TGTGCCAGCGCATACTCCGGCGGCTATGGCTACACCTTC.

The chain uses TRBV20-1 and TRBJ2-2; D is uncertain. The V end was cut by 6 bases, the J end by 8 bases, with 10 bases between. The CDR3 length is 11 residues. Per the germline V gene, CDR1 is DFQATT and CDR2 is SNEGSKA (reference sequence). Written as DNA, the CDR3 is TGCAGTGCCCTTACTCCGGGGGAGCTGTTTTTT. Protein sequence: CSALTPGELFF.

This clone has a handful of counts. The chain has TRBV11-2 and TRBJ2-1; TRBD1 is a possible D gene (6 bases). Between the trimmed V and J ends, which lost 5 bases and 4 bases, there was a span of 9 bases. The germline V gene has CDR1 SGHAT and CDR2 FQNNGV. This CDR3 is 13 amino acids long. CDR3 protein: CASSADRYNEQFF. As DNA, the CDR3 is TGTGCCAGCAGCGCGGACAGATACAATGAGCAGTTCTTC.

The J gene is TRBJ2-6, the V gene TRBV19; 9 nucleotides agree with TRBD1. V was pared by 4 bases and J by 0 bases, with 7 bases of the junction left unmatched. This CDR3 has 18 amino acids. Germline V gene data show CDR1 as LNHDA and CDR2 as SQIVND (reference sequence). CDR3 loop: CASSRTGTGISGANVLTF. CDR3 coding DNA: TGTGCCAGTAGTAGGACCGGGACAGGGATCTCTGGGGCCAACGTCCTGACTTTC.

This clone has a handful of counts. The V call is TRBV9, the J call TRBJ2-7, with D unclear. V was pared by 0 bases and J by 6 bases, with 13 bases between. CDR1 and CDR2 from the germline V gene are SGDLS and YYNGEE. This CDR3 has 14 amino acids. CDR3 sequence (DNA): TGTGCCAGCAGCGTAGGGCGCAGGTCTGGCGAGCAGTACTTC. Amino acids: CASSVGRRSGEQYF.

This clone was seen more than once but under ten times. In the same sample, other DNA sequences code for this CDR3. V gene TRBV5-1 combines with J gene TRBJ2-3; D is uncertain. Germline CDR1 is SGHRS and CDR2 is YFSETQ. V was trimmed by 4 bases and J by 2 bases, leaving 5 bases between them. The CDR3 is 12 residues long. Here the CDR3 reads CASSSSTDTQYF. As DNA, the CDR3 is TGCGCCAGCAGCAGCTCCACAGATACGCAGTATTTT.

On this clone: This specimen includes other DNA sequences encoding the same CDR3. The CDR3 protein is CASSQVRETQYF. The CDR3 DNA is TGTGCCAGCAGCCAAGTCCGGGAGACCCAGTACTTC. This sequence joins TRBV14 and TRBJ2-5; D unresolved. CDR1 and CDR2 (germline): SGHDN, FVKESK. V dropped 1 base and J dropped 5 bases, with 5 bases sitting between them. The CDR3 consists of 12 residues. The variable domain in full, with the rest retrieved from reference TRBV14 and TRBJ2-5, is EAGVTQFPSHSVIEKGQTVTLRCDPISGHDNLYWYRRVMGKEIKFLLHFVKESKQDESGMPNNRFLAERTGGTYSTLKVQPAELEDSGVYFCASSQVRETQYFGPGTRLLVL.

The chain recombines TRBV19 with TRBJ2-1; no clear D gene. Germline values: CDR1 LNHDA, CDR2 SQIVND (reference sequence). Deletions cut 7 bases from V and 7 bases from J, with 17 bases between. This CDR3 spans 14 amino acids. The DNA for the CDR3 is TGTGCCAGTACTATGGGCTGGTATATGAATGAGCAGTTCTTC. Its translation: CASTMGWYMNEQFF.

V is TRBV25-1 and J is TRBJ2-4; D remains ambiguous. The CDR3 loop spans 14 amino acids. The V and J ends lost 4 bases and 0 bases respectively, with 7 bases between them. The germline V gene encodes CDR1 MGHDK and CDR2 SYGVNS. CDR3 coding DNA: TGTGCCAGCAGTGGAGACATAGCCAAAAACATTCAGTACTTC. It translates to CASSGDIAKNIQYF.

The table lists this clone with a few counts. The chain recombines TRBV5-5 with TRBJ1-2; the match to TRBD1 covers 8 bases. Germline lookup yields CDR1 SGHKS and CDR2 YYEKEE (reference sequence). The CDR3 runs to 15 residues. With V trimmed by 4 bases and J by 2 bases, 7 bases remained unmatched. CDR3 sequence (DNA): TGTGCCAGCAGCGGCCGGACAGGGCCCAACTATGGCTACACCTTC. Translated, it gives CASSGRTGPNYGYTF.

The V call is TRBV30, the J call TRBJ2-1; 8 bases map to TRBD2. V shed 2 bases and J 4 bases; nucleotides not matched to a gene: 1. The CDR3 is 13 amino acids. CDR1 and CDR2 (germline): GTSNPN, SVGIG (reference sequence). DNA of the CDR3: TGTGCCTGGAGTCGGGGGGGTTACAATGAGCAGTTCTTC. Translated: CAWSRGGYNEQFF.

The chain combines TRBV5-1 with TRBJ2-1, with a weak D call TRBD2 (6 bases). Per germline, CDR1 SGHRS and CDR2 YFSETQ. The length of the CDR3 is 14 residues. V dropped 0 bases and J dropped 10 bases, with 14 bases sitting between them. The CDR3 nucleotides read TGCGCCAGCAGCTTGGGCCAATCGGCGGGAGAGCAGTTCTTC. This translates into CASSLGQSAGEQFF.

The chain uses TRBV5-1 and TRBJ2-2, with TRBD2 identical over 11 bases. V lost 0 bases, J lost 6 bases, and 1 base stayed unmatched. Germline V gene lookup returns CDR1 SGHRS and CDR2 YFSETQ. There are 15 residues in the CDR3. This CDR3 reads CASSLGTSGPGELFF. CDR3 bases: TGCGCCAGCAGCTTGGGGACTAGCGGGCCCGGGGAGCTGTTTTTT. The full variable domain, with the rest looked up from reference TRBV5-1 and TRBJ2-2, is KAGVTQTPRYLIKTRGQQVTLSCSPISGHRSVSWYQQTPGQGLQFLFEYFSETQRNKGNFPGRFSGRQFSNSRSEMNVSTLELGDSALYLCASSLGTSGPGELFFGEGSRLTVL.

This clone was found a few times. The chain couples TRBV6-5 to TRBJ1-1; D is perhaps TRBD1 (5 bases). The CDR3 contains 11 residues. CDR1 and CDR2 (germline): MNHEY, SVGAGI. The ends were cut back, 7 bases at V and 10 bases at J, with 13 bases in the middle. The CDR3 here is CASNPGKVAFF. The CDR3 DNA is TGTGCCAGCAACCCAGGGAAAGTAGCTTTCTTT.

This chain joins TRBV28 and TRBJ2-5; possibly TRBD2 for D (7 bases). V was cut by 4 bases and J by 2 bases, with 14 bases left in between. The CDR3 loop spans 15 amino acids. The germline gives CDR1 MDHEN, CDR2 SYDVKM. CDR3 in amino acids: CASSWEGDGQETQYF. CDR3 coding DNA: TGTGCCAGCAGTTGGGAGGGGGACGGTCAAGAGACCCAGTACTTC.

Only a few counts were recorded for this clone. The chain has TRBV9 and TRBJ2-2; D not resolved. The CDR3 spans 15 residues. The V and J ends lost 1 base and 0 bases respectively, with 7 bases between them. CDR1 SGDLS and CDR2 YYNGEE come from the germline V gene. The CDR3 region has the DNA TGTGCCAGCAGCGTAACGAGAGCGAACACCGGGGAGCTGTTTTTT. This gives the protein CASSVTRANTGELFF.

The chain recombines TRBV15 with TRBJ2-3, with TRBD1 identical over 8 bases. Germline CDR1 and CDR2: LNHNV and YYDKDF (reference sequence). The ends lost 0 bases at V and 14 bases at J; junction bases unmatched: 10. This CDR3 spans 14 amino acids. Written as DNA, the CDR3 is TGTGCCACCAGCAGAGACATAGGGCCAGACAGGGGGTATTTT. This translates into CATSRDIGPDRGYF. Supplemented by reference TRBV15 and TRBJ2-3, the full variable domain reads DAMVIQNPRYQVTQFGKPVTLSCSQTLNHNVMYWYQQKSSQAPKLLFHYYDKDFNNEADTPDNFQSRRPNTSFCFLDIRSPGLGDTAMYLCATSRDIGPDRGYFGPGTRLTVL.

This clone has a handful of counts. V and J are TRBV20-1 and TRBJ1-1; D is unclear. The CDR3 runs 11 residues. The V end was cut by 6 bases, the J end by 6 bases, with 11 bases between. Germline CDR1 and CDR2: DFQATT and SNEGSKA (reference sequence). The CDR3 is CSARGVPEAFF. The CDR3 bases are TGCAGTGCACGGGGAGTCCCTGAAGCTTTCTTT.

The chain has TRBV9 and TRBJ2-3, with TRBD2 identical over 11 bases. This CDR3 has 17 amino acids. Germline CDR1 reads SGDLS; CDR2 reads YYNGEE. After removal of 3 bases from V and 2 bases from J, the junction contained 8 bases not matched to a gene. The CDR3, as DNA: TGTGCCAGCAGCGAGGTTAGCGGGGGGGCCTCCACAGATACGCAGTATTTT. It codes for CASSEVSGGASTDTQYF.

The chain joins TRBV5-1 to TRBJ2-1; 9 positions agree with TRBD2. The CDR3 spans 17 residues. Per the germline V gene, CDR1 is SGHRS and CDR2 is YFSETQ. Losses at the gene ends were 0 bases for V and 6 bases for J; bases not matched to a gene: 10. The CDR3 DNA reads as TGCGCCAGCAGCTTGGATGCGGGAGGGCCAAGGGGCAATGAGCAGTTCTTC. Translation gives CASSLDAGGPRGNEQFF.

The J gene is TRBJ2-1, the V gene TRBV5-1, with 13 bases aligning to TRBD2. After removal of 4 bases from V and 9 bases from J, the junction contained 7 bases not matched to a gene. CDR1 is SGHRS and CDR2 is YFSETQ in the germline V gene. The CDR3 consists of 15 residues. The CDR3 DNA sequence: TGCGCCAGCAGCCAACTAGCGGGAGGGCCGGGTGAGCAGTTCTTC. Translation gives CASSQLAGGPGEQFF.

The V and J genes are TRBV5-1 and TRBJ1-6; TRBD1 aligns across 8 bases. The trim removed 3 bases at V and 7 bases at J, leaving 3 bases unmatched. This CDR3 has 14 amino acids. From germline, CDR1 is SGHRS and CDR2 YFSETQ. CDR3 sequence reads: CASSYGQGNSPLHF. In DNA form, the CDR3 reads TGCGCCAGCAGCTACGGACAGGGAAATTCACCCCTCCACTTT.

This sequence joins TRBV7-9 and TRBJ2-3; D might be TRBD2 (6 bases). Germline CDR1 and CDR2: SEHNR and FQNEAQ (reference sequence). This CDR3 region has 13 residues. V was shortened by 3 bases and J by 6 bases, with 10 bases between the two germline ends. CDR3: CASSFPGGDTQYF. The DNA for the CDR3 is TGTGCCAGCAGCTTCCCTGGAGGGGATACGCAGTATTTT. The complete variable domain, with remaining parts taken from reference TRBV7-9 and TRBJ2-3, reads DTGVSQNPRHKITKRGQNVTFRCDPISEHNRLYWYRQTLGQGPEFLTYFQNEAQLEKSRLLSDRFSAERPKGSFSTLEIQRTEQGDSAMYLCASSFPGGDTQYFGPGTRLTVL.

The chain links TRBV6-5 to TRBJ1-2; D is possibly TRBD1 (6 bases). Trimming removed 6 bases from V and 4 bases from J, with 12 bases in between. This CDR3 has 13 residues. Germline assignment: CDR1 MNHEY and CDR2 SVGAGI. The CDR3 reads CASSHDRLYGYTF. Written as DNA, the CDR3 is TGTGCCAGCAGCCACGACAGGCTCTATGGCTACACCTTC.

The V gene is TRBV7-9, the J gene TRBJ1-5, with TRBD1 matching 7 bases. With 6 bases clipped from V and 3 bases from J, the junction kept 11 bases outside the gene matches. This CDR3 contains 16 residues. The germline CDR1 and CDR2 sequences are SEHNR and FQNEAQ (reference sequence). CDR3: CASSLTGEGVNQPQHF. The CDR3 DNA sequence: TGTGCCAGCAGTTTAACAGGGGAAGGAGTCAATCAGCCCCAGCATTTT. Full variable domain (outside the CDR3, taken from reference TRBV7-9 and TRBJ1-5): DTGVSQNPRHKITKRGQNVTFRCDPISEHNRLYWYRQTLGQGPEFLTYFQNEAQLEKSRLLSDRFSAERPKGSFSTLEIQRTEQGDSAMYLCASSLTGEGVNQPQHFGDGTRLSIL.